Below are 7 T cell receptor beta chains sequenced from a single sample in a study of blood T cells in healthy people across ages. It was with a sample-barcoded 5' primer and a J-beta primer mix that a second PCR of roughly 7 to 11 cycles was run. TCRdb re-called the 5' RACE reads with MiXCR, one entry per CDR3 protein. The table shows over a million distinct CDR3 sequences, with 40% to 45% occurring only once. The sample was blood. The receptors shown here come from a woman between 18 and 30 years old in good health.

This clonotype appeared a few times. The genes are TRBV15 and TRBJ1-4; TRBD1 matches 12 bases. The CDR3 totals 20 residues. The germline V gene has CDR1 LNHNV and CDR2 YYDKDF (reference sequence). Trimming took 1 base from V and 0 from J; bases not matched to a gene: 9. CDR3 coding DNA: TGTGCCACCAGCAGAGTTGGAAGGGGACAGGGGGCAACAACTAATGAAAAACTGTTTTTT. Translating gives CATSRVGRGQGATTNEKLFF.

On this clonotype: One end of the junction does not line up with germline, which may come from a read error. CDR3 nucleotide sequence: TGCAGTGCTAGAGAGTTTTCCCGGGGACGACCACCTAACCATGGTTACACCTTC. It yields the protein CSAREFSRGRPPNHGYTF. V is TRBV20-1 and J is TRBJ1-2; maybe TRBD1 (5 bases). CDR1 DFQATT and CDR2 SNEGSKA come from the germline V gene (reference sequence). The CDR3 covers 18 residues.

The chain carries TRBV5-1 and TRBJ2-5; tentatively, D is TRBD1 or TRBD2 (5 bases each). Germline V gene data show CDR1 as SGHRS and CDR2 as YFSETQ. The V end was cut by 2 bases, the J end by 4 bases, with 15 bases between. The CDR3 is 15 amino acids. The DNA of the CDR3 is TGCGCCAGCAGCTTCTCAGGGATTGGAGGAGAGACCCAGTACTTC. It translates to CASSFSGIGGETQYF. The entire variable domain, with the rest obtained from reference TRBV5-1 and TRBJ2-5, is as follows: KAGVTQTPRYLIKTRGQQVTLSCSPISGHRSVSWYQQTPGQGLQFLFEYFSETQRNKGNFPGRFSGRQFSNSRSEMNVSTLELGDSALYLCASSFSGIGGETQYFGPGTRLLVL.

This chain connects TRBV9 to TRBJ1-5; no firm D call. The V end lost 4 bases, the J end lost 2 bases, and 10 bases lay between the germline ends. The germline gives CDR1 SGDLS, CDR2 YYNGEE. This CDR3 region has 14 residues. The CDR3 coding sequence is TGTGCCAGCAGCCGCGGATTAGGCAATCAGCCCCAGCATTTT. Protein product: CASSRGLGNQPQHF.

The chain recombines TRBV29-1 with TRBJ1-1; D is unresolved. V was clipped by 5 bases and J by 2 bases, with 9 bases between them. Germline V CDR1 and CDR2: SQVTM, ANQGSEA. The CDR3 sequence is 12 residues long. CDR3 sequence reads: CSVLRANTEAFF. DNA of the CDR3: TGCAGCGTTTTGAGGGCTAACACTGAAGCTTTCTTT.

This clonotype was counted only a few times. The chain employs TRBV6-2 or TRBV6-3 and TRBJ2-3; TRBD1 is a possible D gene (5 bases). The germline V and J ends were trimmed by 5 bases and 2 bases, with 14 bases remaining between them. The CDR3 is made up of 15 amino acids. In germline, CDR1 is MNHEY, CDR2 SVGEGT. In DNA form, the CDR3 reads TGTGCCAGCAGTCGGACACTACAAGACACAGATACGCAGTATTTT. Translation gives CASSRTLQDTDTQYF.

The chain combines TRBV20-1 with TRBJ2-2, with D possibly TRBD1 on 5 matching bases. The germline V and J ends were trimmed by 3 bases and 6 bases, with 14 bases remaining between them. The CDR3 has 14 residues. In germline, CDR1 is DFQATT, CDR2 SNEGSKA (reference sequence). The CDR3 spells CSARAGWRAGELFF. As DNA, the CDR3 is TGCAGTGCTAGGGCAGGGTGGAGAGCCGGGGAGCTGTTTTTT.